Listed here are 20 T cell receptor beta chains from one sample, sequenced in a study of blood T cell repertoires in COVID-19. Only in-frame clones appear in the TCRdb table, and some are missing; sequencing was by immunoSEQ multiplex PCR. Among about 88,000 clones listed, more than 70% were seen once. Material for sequencing was peripheral blood. These receptors all stem from a woman between 70 and 85 years old with acute or convalescent COVID-19.

This chain joins TRBV11-3 and TRBJ2-1; 16 bases fit TRBD2. Per germline, CDR1 SGHNT and CDR2 YENEEA. This CDR3 contains 17 residues. Trimming at V came to 5 bases and at J to 8 bases, leaving 9 bases not matched to a gene. The CDR3: CASSRGLAGGLFDEQFF. CDR3 DNA: TGTGCCAGCAGCCGGGGACTAGCGGGGGGGCTTTTTGATGAGCAGTTCTTC.

The J gene is TRBJ2-7, the V gene TRBV27; maybe TRBD2 (6 bases). The ends were cut back, 5 bases at V and 2 bases at J, with 19 bases in the middle. The CDR3 totals 16 residues. CDR1 MNHEY and CDR2 SMNVEV come from the germline V gene (reference sequence). CDR3 coding DNA: TGTGCCAGCAGTCCCTGGGGGGTCTCCTCCACCTACGAGCAGTACGTC. Translation: CASSPWGVSSTYEQYV.

This rearrangement joins TRBV6-2 or TRBV6-3 to TRBJ2-2; a weak D match, TRBD2 (7 bases). Trimming removed 6 bases from V and 4 bases from J, with 15 bases in between. This CDR3 is 15 amino acids long. The germline V gene has CDR1 MNHEY and CDR2 SVGEGT. The CDR3 DNA follows: TGTGCCAGCAGGCCTGGACTAGGGGGCACCGGGGAGCTGTTTTTT. It encodes CASRPGLGGTGELFF.

The V gene is TRBV3-1 (or the pseudogene TRBV3-2), the J gene TRBJ1-6; D is ambiguous. Trimming removed 0 bases from V and 7 bases from J, with 10 bases in between. Germline CDR1 and CDR2: LGHDT and YNNKEL (reference sequence). This CDR3 has 15 residues. DNA of the CDR3: TGTGCCAGCAGCCAAGAAGCTGGTCGGAATTCACCCCTCCACTTT. This gives the protein CASSQEAGRNSPLHF.

The rearrangement joins TRBV28 to TRBJ2-5; the D is unclear. This CDR3 has 12 residues. Deletions cut 5 bases from V and 1 base from J, with 5 bases between. The germline V gene encodes CDR1 MDHEN and CDR2 SYDVKM. The CDR3 bases are TGTGCCAGCAGTCCTCCCCAAGAGACCCAGTACTTC. Translating it yields CASSPPQETQYF. Filled out from reference TRBV28 and TRBJ2-5, the complete variable domain reads DVKVTQSSRYLVKRTGEKVFLECVQDMDHENMFWYRQDPGLGLRLIYFSYDVKMKEKGDIPEGYSVSREKKERFSLILESASTNQTSMYLCASSPPQETQYFGPGTRLLVL.

V and J are TRBV6-1 and TRBJ1-2; maybe TRBD1 (5 bases). Per the germline V gene, CDR1 is MNHNS and CDR2 is SASEGT. The CDR3 has 13 residues. V was cut by 3 bases and J by 4 bases, with 9 bases left in between. This CDR3 reads CASSDNQGYGYTF. CDR3 nucleotide sequence: TGTGCCAGCAGTGACAATCAGGGCTATGGCTACACCTTC.

The chain uses TRBV6-2 or TRBV6-3 and TRBJ2-1; a weak D match, TRBD2 (5 bases). Germline CDR1 MNHEY, CDR2 SVGEGT. This CDR3 contains 13 residues. Deletions cut 4 bases from V and 9 bases from J, with 13 bases between. The CDR3 sequence: CASSSPRRREQFF. The CDR3 region has the DNA TGTGCCAGCAGTTCTCCCCGGAGGCGTGAGCAGTTCTTC.

This chain uses TRBV29-1 with TRBJ2-6, with 7 bases fitting TRBD2. This CDR3 region has 16 residues. Germline CDR1 SQVTM, CDR2 ANQGSEA. V lost 6 bases to trimming and J lost 2 bases; unmatched junction nucleotides: 10. CDR3 loop: CSVEGGAEPGANVLTF. CDR3 nucleotides: TGCAGCGTGGAGGGAGGGGCAGAGCCTGGGGCCAACGTCCTGACTTTC.

This clone was seen a single time. The V call is TRBV27, the J call TRBJ2-1; TRBD2 aligns across 14 bases. This CDR3 has 16 residues. V lost 5 bases, J lost 5 bases, and 5 bases stayed unmatched. Germline V gene data show CDR1 as MNHEY and CDR2 as SMNVEV (reference sequence). This CDR3 is CASSPRTSGGNNEQFF. DNA for the CDR3: TGTGCCAGCAGTCCGCGGACTAGCGGGGGGAACAATGAGCAGTTCTTC.

The rearrangement joins TRBV7-8 to TRBJ2-1; D ambiguous. V dropped 5 bases and J dropped 9 bases, with 20 bases sitting between them. This CDR3 has 15 amino acids. From germline, CDR1 is SGHVS and CDR2 FQNEAQ. The DNA of the CDR3 is TGTGCCAGCAGCGCCGCGGTAGGTATTCCGGGTGAGCAGTTCTTC. The encoded protein is CASSAAVGIPGEQFF.

The CDR3 sequence: CASSSLEGRGEHF. CDR3 bases: TGTGCCAGCAGTTCTCTCGAGGGGAGGGGGGAGCATTTT. V gene TRBV27 combines with J gene TRBJ1-5; D is perhaps TRBD1 (6 bases). CDR1 and CDR2 (germline): MNHEY, SMNVEV (reference sequence). This CDR3 spans 13 amino acids. Trimming cost V 4 bases and J 14 bases, with 18 bases left between them.

This clone occurred once. This rearrangement joins TRBV5-5 to TRBJ1-4; D ambiguous. The CDR3 is made up of 15 amino acids. V was clipped by 1 base and J by 7 bases, with 14 bases between them. Germline CDR1 and CDR2: SGHKS and YYEKEE (reference sequence). CDR3 DNA sequence: TGTGCCAGCAGCTTGCTCCTTGTAGGAGGTGAAAAACTGTTTTTT. Translating gives CASSLLLVGGEKLFF. The variable domain in full, with the rest retrieved from reference TRBV5-5 and TRBJ1-4, is DAGVTQSPTHLIKTRGQQVTLRCSPISGHKSVSWYQQVLGQGPQFIFQYYEKEERGRGNFPDRFSARQFPNYSSELNVNALLLGDSALYLCASSLLLVGGEKLFFGSGTQLSVL.

The chain joins TRBV11-3 to TRBJ2-3, with 8 bases matching TRBD2. Germline V CDR1 and CDR2: SGHNT, YENEEA. The CDR3 has 15 residues. Germline trimming cut 1 base from V and 0 bases from J; bases unmatched to any gene: 0. In DNA, the CDR3 is TGTGCCAGCAGCTTAGTAGCGGGAAGCACAGATACGCAGTATTTT. Protein product: CASSLVAGSTDTQYF.

The V call is TRBV6-2 or TRBV6-3, the J call TRBJ2-7; TRBD1 matches at 8 bases. Trimming at V came to 6 bases and at J to 13 bases, leaving 8 bases not matched to a gene. The CDR3 is 11 amino acids. The germline V gene has CDR1 MNHEY and CDR2 SVGEGT. The CDR3 nucleotides read TGTGCCAGCAGCGACGGACAGGGTGTTTACGTC. This gives the protein CASSDGQGVYV.

The rearrangement links TRBV3-1 (or the pseudogene TRBV3-2) to TRBJ1-4; D not resolved. Germline assignment: CDR1 LGHDT and CDR2 YNNKEL (reference sequence). The V gene lost 1 base and the J gene lost 8 bases, with 14 bases spanning the gap. The CDR3 sequence is 15 residues long. As DNA, the CDR3 is TGTGCCAGCAGCCAAGTCAGTGAACCCAGGGAAAAACTGTTTTTT. Translating it yields CASSQVSEPREKLFF.

The rearrangement links TRBV5-6 to TRBJ1-5, with 11 bases that match TRBD1. V shed 1 base and J 7 bases; nucleotides not matched to a gene: 7. CDR3 length: 16 amino acids. Germline loops: CDR1 SGHDT, CDR2 YYEEEE. CDR3 coding DNA: TGTGCCAGCAGCTTGCTCGGACAGGGGGCGGAGCAGCCCCAGCATTTT. The encoded protein is CASSLLGQGAEQPQHF.

This chain connects TRBV5-4 to TRBJ1-2; D is unclear. Germline CDR1 SGHNT, CDR2 YYREEE (reference sequence). This CDR3 is built from 15 residues. Trimming removed 0 bases from V and 7 bases from J, with 16 bases in between. The DNA of the CDR3 is TGTGCCAGCAGCTTGGATATGGCGGCGCGGAGTGGCTACACCTTC. It specifies CASSLDMAARSGYTF. The entire variable domain, with the rest obtained from reference TRBV5-4 and TRBJ1-2, is as follows: ETGVTQSPTHLIKTRGQQVTLRCSSQSGHNTVSWYQQALGQGPQFIFQYYREEENGRGNFPPRFSGLQFPNYSSELNVNALELDDSALYLCASSLDMAARSGYTFGSGTRLTVV.

V gene TRBV2 combines with J gene TRBJ2-1; possible D gene TRBD2, 5 bases. V lost 7 bases and J lost 14, with 21 bases in between. Germline CDR1 reads SNHLY; CDR2 reads FYNNEI. The CDR3 is made up of 13 amino acids. In DNA, the CDR3 is TGTGCCAGCACTATTCGTTCGGACTTACATAAGTTCTTC. As protein: CASTIRSDLHKFF.

The chain is built from TRBV6-5 and TRBJ1-1, with D possibly matching TRBD1 (6 bases). This CDR3 is built from 14 residues. The V gene's germline CDR1 is MNHEY and CDR2 SVGAGI. Trimming left V 7 bases short and J 1 base short, with 13 bases between. The CDR3 protein is CASTRGEGNTEAFF. CDR3 bases: TGTGCCAGCACCAGGGGAGAGGGGAACACTGAAGCTTTCTTT.

This clone has only a few counts. V usage is TRBV14 and J usage is TRBJ2-7; a possible D gene is TRBD1 (6 bases). The germline V and J ends were trimmed by 3 bases and 0 bases, with 6 bases remaining between them. Germline-derived CDR1 and CDR2 are SGHDN and FVKESK. The CDR3 is 13 residues long. The CDR3 region has the DNA TGTGCCAGCAGCCAGGACAGCTCCTACGAGCAGTACGTC. Protein: CASSQDSSYEQYV.